Listed below are T cell receptor beta chains from one sample, sequenced in a study of circulating CD8 cells and anti-PD-1 response in melanoma. TCRdb reanalysed the reads using MiXCR and keeps one entry per CDR3 protein. This table holds some 300 distinct CDR3 sequences, 9.9% found once. The specimen was CD8+ T cells from PBMCs, collected at baseline or after one month of anti-PD-1 therapy (not recorded which). The receptor source for this set is a human donor with melanoma. Each CDR3 is given with its conserved first and last residue. Fields, in order: J gene, V gene, D gene, clone size, CDR3 protein, CDR3 DNA. D genes are given only for firm matches. Clone size is given for some rows only: seen once, a few or many times, or a class if the clone is expanded.

>TRBJ2-1|TRBV5-5|NA|large
CASSLQGLPNNEQFF
TGTGCCAGCAGTTTACAGGGACTCCCCAACAATGAGCAGTTCTTC
>TRBJ2-3|TRBV29-1|TRBD1|few
CSASGTGTDTQYF
TGCAGCGCCTCCGGGACAGGAACAGATACGCAGTATTTT
>TRBJ2-1|TRBV7-8|NA|NA
CASSLLGVNELFF
TGTGCCAGCAGCTTACTGGGAGTTAATGAGCTGTTCTTC
>TRBJ2-1|TRBV7-2|NA|large
CASSLGGRGDEQFF
TGTGCCAGCAGCTTAGGTGGCAGGGGCGATGAGCAGTTCTTC
>TRBJ2-3|TRBV25-1|NA|NA
CAGGSGNTDTQYF
TGTGCCGGAGGGAGCGGAAACACAGATACGCAGTATTTT
>TRBJ2-1|TRBV7-9|NA|large
CASSSTGGRSYNEQFF
TGTGCCAGCAGCTCTACCGGGGGGCGCTCCTACAATGAGCAGTTCTTC
>TRBJ2-3|TRBV20-1|NA|large
CSARDLSAVTDTQYF
TGCAGTGCTAGAGATCTCTCAGCGGTCACAGATACGCAGTATTTT
>TRBJ2-7|TRBV20-1|NA|large
CSAPEGALYEQYF
TGCAGTGCCCCGGAGGGGGCCTTGTACGAGCAGTACTTC
>TRBJ2-3|TRBV3-1|NA|large
CASSQEGLPDTQYF
TGTGCCAGCAGCCAAGAGGGACTTCCAGATACGCAGTATTTT
>TRBJ1-1|TRBV30|NA|large
CAWSVAGRAEAFF
TGTGCCTGGAGTGTAGCGGGAAGAGCTGAAGCTTTCTTT
>TRBJ2-1|TRBV25-1|NA|large
CASSWAAANEQFF
TGTGCCAGCAGTTGGGCAGCGGCCAATGAGCAGTTCTTC
>TRBJ2-2|TRBV19|TRBD1|large
CASSGTANTGELFF
TGTGCCAGTAGCGGGACAGCGAACACCGGGGAGCTGTTTTTT
>TRBJ1-2|TRBV20-1|NA|large
CSASRYTYGYTF
TGCAGTGCTAGTAGATACACCTATGGCTACACCTTC
>TRBJ2-1|TRBV29-1|TRBD2|large
CSVLAGGQYEQFF
TGCAGCGTTCTCGCGGGGGGGCAGTATGAGCAGTTCTTC
>TRBJ2-1|TRBV4-3|NA|medium-sized
CASSQGTSYNEQFF
TGCGCCAGCAGCCAGGGGACATCCTACAATGAGCAGTTCTTC